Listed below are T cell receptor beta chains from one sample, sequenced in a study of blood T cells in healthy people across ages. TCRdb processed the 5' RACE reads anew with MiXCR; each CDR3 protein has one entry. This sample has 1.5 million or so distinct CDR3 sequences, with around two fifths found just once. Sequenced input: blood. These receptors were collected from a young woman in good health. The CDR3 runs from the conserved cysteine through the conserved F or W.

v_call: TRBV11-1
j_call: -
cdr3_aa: CASSLSGRASSVKNIQYF

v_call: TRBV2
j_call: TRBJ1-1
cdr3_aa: CASSEPGGAFF

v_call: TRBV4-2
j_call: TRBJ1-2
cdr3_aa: CASSQEGRDYGYTF

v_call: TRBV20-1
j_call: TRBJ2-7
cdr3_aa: CSALTGTDLYEQYF

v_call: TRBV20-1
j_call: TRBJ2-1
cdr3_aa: CSAHQTGLASDEQFF

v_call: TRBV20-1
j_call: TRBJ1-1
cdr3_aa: CSARDDKRQGTTEAFF

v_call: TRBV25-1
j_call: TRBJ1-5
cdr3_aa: CASSESGTTNQPQHF

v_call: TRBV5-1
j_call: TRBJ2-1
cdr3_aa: CASSSRTSGRGETQFF

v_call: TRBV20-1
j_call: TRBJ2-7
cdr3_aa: CSPREGVSYEQYF

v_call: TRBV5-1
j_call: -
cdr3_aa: CASSFEDRTYEQYF

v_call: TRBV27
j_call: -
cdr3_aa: CASSLAGTDPSYEQYF